The 15 T cell receptor beta chains in this list originate from one sample, sequenced in a study of blood T cell repertoires in COVID-19. Assay used: immunoSEQ multiplex PCR; TCRdb lists only in-frame clones, some missing. The sample carries about 170,000 clones, approximately 90% recorded once. Sequenced input: peripheral blood. All receptors derive from a woman between 50 and 59 years old with acute or convalescent COVID-19.

The rearrangement joins TRBV6-2 or TRBV6-3 to TRBJ2-1; TRBD2 matches 9 bases. Trimming removed 5 bases from V and 6 bases from J; junction bases left unmatched: 14. Germline CDR1 reads MNHEY; CDR2 reads SVGEGT. This CDR3 contains 17 residues. CDR3 sequence (DNA): TGTGCCAGCAGTACCCTACCAGCTAGCGGGATTAGCAATGAGCAGTTCTTC. Residues: CASSTLPASGISNEQFF.

V usage is TRBV7-9 and J usage is TRBJ1-1; 9 bases align to TRBD1. Germline CDR1 SEHNR, CDR2 FQNEAQ (reference sequence). After removal of 5 bases from V and 6 bases from J, the junction contained 7 bases not matched to a gene. The CDR3 totals 14 residues. The CDR3 sequence: CASSLGQGLAEAFF. The CDR3 DNA reads as TGTGCCAGCAGCCTTGGACAGGGGTTGGCTGAAGCTTTCTTT.

This chain connects TRBV10-3 to TRBJ1-2, with a weak D call TRBD1 (6 bases). Looked up from germline, CDR1 is ENHRY and CDR2 is SYGVKD. Trimming took off 4 bases at V and 4 bases at J, with 16 bases between the two ends. The CDR3 has 15 amino acids. The CDR3 spells CAISGDEGQSYGYTF. The DNA for the CDR3 is TGTGCCATCAGTGGGGACGAAGGACAGTCCTATGGCTACACCTTC.

The chain has TRBV9 and TRBJ2-5; 9 bases match TRBD2. Germline V gene lookup returns CDR1 SGDLS and CDR2 YYNGEE. The ends lost 0 bases at V and 3 bases at J; junction bases unmatched: 3. The CDR3 runs to 15 residues. In nucleotides, the CDR3 is TGTGCCAGCAGCGTAGGCGGGAGGGCCGAAGAGACCCAGTACTTC. Translation gives CASSVGGRAEETQYF.

The chain has TRBV5-6 and TRBJ1-1, with a possible D match to TRBD1 (6 bases). This CDR3 is 16 amino acids long. The V end was cut by 1 base, the J end by 4 bases, with 17 bases between. Per germline, CDR1 SGHDT and CDR2 YYEEEE. The DNA for the CDR3 is TGTGCCAGCAGCTTGTACGCTTCTACAGGGCTCACTGAAGCTTTCTTT. It encodes CASSLYASTGLTEAFF.

The chain couples TRBV27 to TRBJ2-7; D is possibly TRBD2 (6 bases). The CDR3 consists of 13 residues. Germline V gives CDR1 MNHEY, CDR2 SMNVEV (reference sequence). The germline V and J ends were trimmed by 2 bases and 2 bases, with 7 bases remaining between them. Here the CDR3 DNA reads TGTGCCAGCAGTTTAGCGGGGCCCTACGAGCAGTACTTC. It encodes CASSLAGPYEQYF.

This clone occurred once. This rearrangement joins TRBV4-3 to TRBJ1-4; no clear D. Per the germline V gene, CDR1 is LGHNA and CDR2 is YSLEER. V dropped 3 bases and J dropped 0 bases, with 8 bases sitting between them. The CDR3 extends over 15 amino acids. CDR3 DNA sequence: TGCGCCAGCAGCCAGAGGATAGCAACTAATGAAAAACTGTTTTTT. It translates to CASSQRIATNEKLFF.

This chain joins TRBV21-1 and TRBJ1-2. TRBV21-1 is termed a pseudogene. This CDR3 has 14 amino acids. The CDR3 loop is CASSKGSQRYGYTF. The CDR3 nucleotides read TGTGCCAGCAGCAAAGGCAGCCAGAGGTATGGCTACACCTTC.

The chain carries TRBV3-1 (or the pseudogene TRBV3-2) and TRBJ1-4; D gene unclear. The germline gives CDR1 LGHDT, CDR2 YNNKEL (reference sequence). This CDR3 contains 14 residues. Between the trimmed V and J ends, which lost 1 base and 14 bases, there was a span of 17 bases. This chain's CDR3 is CASSQVRVLGRLFF. The CDR3 bases are TGTGCCAGCAGCCAAGTGAGGGTCCTTGGACGTCTGTTTTTT.

V usage is TRBV5-6 and J usage is TRBJ2-5; no definite D call. Trimming took 2 bases from V and 2 from J, leaving 10 bases between them. The CDR3 runs 14 residues. CDR1 is SGHDT, CDR2 YYEEEE, per germline. The CDR3 loop is CASSLDGAQETQYF. The CDR3, as DNA: TGTGCCAGCAGCTTAGATGGAGCTCAAGAGACCCAGTACTTC. Looking up the rest from reference TRBV5-6 and TRBJ2-5 gives the full variable domain: DAGVTQSPTHLIKTRGQQVTLRCSPKSGHDTVSWYQQALGQGPQFIFQYYEEEERQRGNFPDRFSGHQFPNYSSELNVNALLLGDSALYLCASSLDGAQETQYFGPGTRLLVL.

V gene TRBV24-1 combines with J gene TRBJ2-6; the match to TRBD1 covers 9 bases. This CDR3 has 23 residues. J lost 2 bases, V lost 3 bases, and 22 bases had no gene match. Germline assignment: CDR1 KGHDR and CDR2 SFDVKD. The DNA of the CDR3 is TGTGCCACCAGTGATCCCTGGCACTTTCACCCTACAGGGGGCGCGGCTGGGGCCAACGTCCTGACTTTC. It specifies CATSDPWHFHPTGGAAGANVLTF.

V usage is TRBV3-1 (or the pseudogene TRBV3-2) and J usage is TRBJ1-1; D is undetermined. The CDR3 length is 13 residues. Germline assignment: CDR1 LGHDT and CDR2 YNNKEL (reference sequence). V gave up 5 bases and J gave up 0 bases, with 7 bases separating them. The CDR3 region is CASSDTLNTEAFF. CDR3 bases: TGTGCCAGCAGCGACACCTTGAACACTGAAGCTTTCTTT.

This chain connects TRBV4-3 to TRBJ2-2, with D tentatively TRBD1 (6 bases). This CDR3 is built from 16 residues. Looked up from germline, CDR1 is LGHNA and CDR2 is YSLEER. Trimming stripped 3 bases from V and 2 bases from J, with 13 bases between. The DNA for the CDR3 is TGCGCCAGCAGCCAGGATTCGGGGACAAACACCGGGGAGCTGTTTTTT. It translates to CASSQDSGTNTGELFF.

This clone was recorded only once. The rearrangement joins TRBV10-3 to TRBJ2-2; D is perhaps TRBD1 (6 bases). Trimming removed 1 base at V and 4 bases at J, with 13 bases between. There are 16 residues in the CDR3. Germline-derived CDR1 and CDR2 are ENHRY and SYGVKD. CDR3 protein: CAISEYGQLSTGELFF. CDR3 DNA sequence: TGTGCCATCAGTGAGTACGGACAGTTATCCACCGGGGAGCTGTTTTTT.

The chain combines TRBV3-1 (or the pseudogene TRBV3-2) with TRBJ1-4, with 9 bases lining up with TRBD1. Germline V lookup: CDR1 LGHDT, CDR2 YNNKEL (reference sequence). The CDR3 is 16 residues long. After removal of 2 bases from V and 7 bases from J, the junction contained 8 bases not matched to a gene. The CDR3 DNA reads as TGTGCCAGCAGCCAACGTGGGGGACAGGGAAGTGAAAAACTGTTTTTT. The encoded protein is CASSQRGGQGSEKLFF.